Below, 11 T cell receptor beta chains from the same sample are listed, as sequenced in a study of identical twins. TCRdb re-analysed the 5' RACE reads in MiXCR, keeping a single row per CDR3 protein. The sample holds just over 450,000 distinct CDR3 sequences, 13% to 15% seen once. This same sample was also part of a study on yellow fever vaccine responses in identical twins.

The sequenced material came from CD4+ T cells sorted from blood. The receptors derive from a woman aged 18-30 years in good health.

The V call is TRBV6-5, the J call TRBJ2-1; TRBD1 matches 9 bases. Trimming took 4 bases from V and 14 from J; bases not matched to a gene: 9. Germline CDR1 is MNHEY and CDR2 is SVGAGI. This CDR3 has 13 residues. The CDR3 DNA is TGTGCCAGCAGTTGGGGACAGGGCTTCCAAGAGTTCTTC. Protein sequence: CASSWGQGFQEFF.

V gene TRBV5-1 combines with J gene TRBJ1-1, with 8 bases lining up with TRBD1. The CDR3 extends over 16 amino acids. In germline, CDR1 is SGHRS, CDR2 YFSETQ. The ends lost 3 bases at V and 1 base at J; junction bases unmatched: 8. CDR3 in DNA: TGCGCCAGCAGCTCCGGTGCAGGGGGCCGGAACACTGAAGCTTTCTTT. Encoded protein: CASSSGAGGRNTEAFF.

This clonotype was seen a handful of times. The V call is TRBV20-1, the J call TRBJ2-5, with unresolved D. CDR1 is DFQATT and CDR2 is SNEGSKA in the germline V gene (reference sequence). V was trimmed by 0 bases and J by 4 bases, leaving 12 bases between them. The CDR3 contains 14 residues. The CDR3 DNA reads as TGCAGTGCTAGAGATTTCGCCCGTCCAGAGACCCAGTACTTC. Amino acids: CSARDFARPETQYF.

The gene calls are TRBV29-1 and TRBJ2-5; D remains unclear. Trimming took 4 bases from V and 4 from J, leaving 13 bases between them. Per germline, CDR1 SQVTM and CDR2 ANQGSEA. This CDR3 has 13 amino acids. CDR3 DNA: TGCAGCGTTGGGGAAGTACGCGGAGAGACCCAGTACTTC. The encoded protein is CSVGEVRGETQYF.

In this sample, this clonotype turned up many times. The gene calls are TRBV10-3 and TRBJ2-3, with D hard to call. Trimming pared 3 bases from V and 10 bases from J, leaving 11 bases between. Per germline, CDR1 ENHRY and CDR2 SYGVKD. There are 12 residues in the CDR3. As DNA, the CDR3 is TGTGCCATCAGTGAAAGGATTTTGCCGCAGTATTTT. Amino acids: CAISERILPQYF.

The genes are TRBV3-1 and TRBJ1-2; no definite D call. CDR1 and CDR2 (germline): LGHDT, YNNKEL (reference sequence). The CDR3 loop spans 12 amino acids. Trimming stripped 0 bases from V and 9 bases from J, with 8 bases between. Here the CDR3 DNA reads TGTGCCAGCAGCCAAGATACCTGGCGCTACACCTTC. Its protein is CASSQDTWRYTF.

The chain uses TRBV14 and TRBJ2-5; 7 positions match TRBD2. CDR1 and CDR2 (germline): SGHDN, FVKESK. Germline trimming cut 1 base from V and 5 bases from J; bases unmatched to any gene: 7. CDR3 size: 15 residues. The CDR3 sequence is CASSQVVGRAETQYF. In DNA form, the CDR3 reads TGTGCCAGCAGCCAAGTGGTAGGGAGGGCGGAGACCCAGTACTTC. Full variable domain (missing parts from reference TRBV14 and TRBJ2-5): EAGVTQFPSHSVIEKGQTVTLRCDPISGHDNLYWYRRVMGKEIKFLLHFVKESKQDESGMPNNRFLAERTGGTYSTLKVQPAELEDSGVYFCASSQVVGRAETQYFGPGTRLLVL.

The J gene is TRBJ2-2, the V gene TRBV5-1, with D possibly being TRBD1 (5 bases). Germline V gene sequence: CDR1 SGHRS, CDR2 YFSETQ. V gave up 0 bases and J gave up 4 bases, with 13 bases separating them. The CDR3 is 16 residues long. CDR3 sequence (DNA): TGCGCCAGCAGCTTGGATCGCCAGGGCGGCACCGGGGAGCTGTTTTTT. Protein product: CASSLDRQGGTGELFF. The full variable domain, completed using reference TRBV5-1 and TRBJ2-2, is KAGVTQTPRYLIKTRGQQVTLSCSPISGHRSVSWYQQTPGQGLQFLFEYFSETQRNKGNFPGRFSGRQFSNSRSEMNVSTLELGDSALYLCASSLDRQGGTGELFFGEGSRLTVL.

This clonotype has at least ten counts. This chain uses TRBV6-2 or TRBV6-3 with TRBJ2-1; 9 bases match TRBD1. With V trimmed by 4 bases and J by 2 bases, 6 bases remained unmatched. Germline assignment: CDR1 MNHEY and CDR2 SVGEGT. This CDR3 is 16 amino acids long. The DNA of the CDR3 is TGTGCCAGCAGTTCGCACAGGGGGCCTACCTACAATGAGCAGTTCTTC. This gives the protein CASSSHRGPTYNEQFF.

V gene TRBV4-3 combines with J gene TRBJ1-5; D uncertain. The ends were cut back, 0 bases at V and 5 bases at J, with 17 bases in the middle. There are 17 residues in the CDR3. CDR1 is LGHNA and CDR2 is YSLEER in the germline V gene. The CDR3 here is CASSQDALGRDDQPQHF. In DNA, the CDR3 is TGCGCCAGCAGCCAAGACGCCCTCGGGAGAGATGATCAGCCCCAGCATTTT.

This clonotype was counted many times. V is TRBV20-1 and J is TRBJ2-7; 7 positions match TRBD2. This CDR3 has 13 amino acids. In germline, CDR1 is DFQATT, CDR2 SNEGSKA (reference sequence). Unmatched junction bases numbered 8, after V lost 6 bases and J lost 3 bases. CDR3 sequence reads: CSAPRASGYEQYF. In nucleotides, the CDR3 is TGCAGTGCGCCGCGGGCTAGCGGCTACGAGCAGTACTTC.